This T cell receptor (beta chain) is drawn from a study of T cell responses to AZD1222 COVID-19 vaccine. Method: immunoSEQ multiplex PCR; TCRdb's copy keeps in-frame clones and lacks some. The table has around 99,000 clones, 75% to 95% seen once. Points on this clone: Its antigen is as yet unknown.

General study findings and limits: Reportedly, nearly half of unique spike TCRs recognized epitopes outside B.1.351/B.1.1.7 mutations. Repertoires were sampled only after the peak T cell response. CD4 TCRs linked to vaccination spanned spike, dominating at 160-218 and 743-854.

This receptor was obtained from an adult who received the AZD1222 COVID-19 vaccine. The source material was peripheral blood, sampled 28 days after the second AZD1222 dose.

The CDR3 coding sequence is TGTGCCACCAGCCCACGACCCGAAGGAGCGACAGATACGCAGTATTTT. It translates to CATSPRPEGATDTQYF. The chain joins TRBV15 to TRBJ2-3; D ambiguous. Germline lookup yields CDR1 LNHNV and CDR2 YYDKDF (reference sequence). V gave up 5 bases and J gave up 3 bases, with 18 bases separating them. This CDR3 region has 16 residues.